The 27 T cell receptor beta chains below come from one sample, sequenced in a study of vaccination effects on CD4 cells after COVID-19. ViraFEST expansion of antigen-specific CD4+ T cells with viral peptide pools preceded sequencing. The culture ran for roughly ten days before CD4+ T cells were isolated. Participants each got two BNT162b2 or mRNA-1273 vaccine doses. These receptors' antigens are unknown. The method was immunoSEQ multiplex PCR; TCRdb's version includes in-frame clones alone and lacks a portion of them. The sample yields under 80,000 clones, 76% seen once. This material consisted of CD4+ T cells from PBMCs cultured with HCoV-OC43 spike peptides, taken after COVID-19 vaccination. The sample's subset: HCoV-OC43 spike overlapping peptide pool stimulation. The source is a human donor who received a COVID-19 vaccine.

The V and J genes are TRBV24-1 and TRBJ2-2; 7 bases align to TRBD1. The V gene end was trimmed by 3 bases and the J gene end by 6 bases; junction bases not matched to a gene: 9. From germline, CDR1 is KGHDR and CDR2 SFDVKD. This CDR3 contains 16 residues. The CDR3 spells CATSDPGTEPPGELFF. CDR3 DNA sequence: TGTGCCACCAGTGATCCCGGGACAGAACCTCCCGGGGAGCTGTTTTTT.

As DNA, the CDR3 is TGTGCCACCAGTGGTCCACCACTCTATGGCTACACCTTC. It codes for CATSGPPLYGYTF. The chain combines TRBV24-1 with TRBJ1-2; no definite D call. Germline V gives CDR1 KGHDR, CDR2 SFDVKD. The V gene lost 5 bases and the J gene lost 4 bases, with 10 bases spanning the gap. This CDR3 region has 13 residues.

The CDR3 loop is CASSTLRGTEAFF. CDR3 DNA: TGTGCCAGCAGTACACTCCGGGGGACTGAAGCTTTCTTT. The genes are TRBV6-5 and TRBJ1-1, with a possible D match to TRBD1 (5 bases). This CDR3 spans 13 amino acids. V shed 5 bases and J shed 5 bases, with 12 bases lying between them. CDR1 and CDR2 from the germline V gene are MNHEY and SVGAGI.

The CDR3 sequence is CATSDFSSGADNEQFF. CDR3 nucleotide sequence: TGTGCCACCAGTGATTTTAGTTCGGGCGCGGACAATGAGCAGTTCTTC. This chain links TRBV24-1 with TRBJ2-1; D is uncertain. The V gene lost 1 base and the J gene lost 5 bases, with 14 bases spanning the gap. This CDR3 is built from 16 residues. Germline values: CDR1 KGHDR, CDR2 SFDVKD.

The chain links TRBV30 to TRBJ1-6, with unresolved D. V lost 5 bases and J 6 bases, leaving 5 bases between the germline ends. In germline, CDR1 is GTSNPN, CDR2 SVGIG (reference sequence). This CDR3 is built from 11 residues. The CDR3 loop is CAWSANSPLHF. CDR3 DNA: TGTGCCTGGTCGGCTAATTCACCCCTCCACTTT.

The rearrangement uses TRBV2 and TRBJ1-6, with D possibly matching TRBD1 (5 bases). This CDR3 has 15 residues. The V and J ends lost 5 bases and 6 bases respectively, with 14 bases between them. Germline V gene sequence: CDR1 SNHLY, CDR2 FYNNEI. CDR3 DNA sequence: TGTGCCAGCAGTACTCTGGGTCAGGGTAATTCACCCCTCCACTTT. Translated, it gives CASSTLGQGNSPLHF.

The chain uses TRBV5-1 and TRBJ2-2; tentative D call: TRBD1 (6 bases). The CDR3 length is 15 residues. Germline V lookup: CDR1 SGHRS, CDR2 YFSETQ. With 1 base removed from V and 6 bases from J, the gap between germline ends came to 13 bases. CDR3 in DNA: TGCGCCAGCAGCTTGTATCCAGGGGCTGCCGGGGAGCTGTTTTTT. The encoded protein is CASSLYPGAAGELFF.

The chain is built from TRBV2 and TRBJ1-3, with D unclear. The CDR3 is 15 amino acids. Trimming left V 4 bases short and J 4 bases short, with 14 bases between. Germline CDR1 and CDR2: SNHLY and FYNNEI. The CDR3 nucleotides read TGTGCCAGCAGTGGGGGAGGGAGTCGGGGAAACACCATATATTTT. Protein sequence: CASSGGGSRGNTIYF.

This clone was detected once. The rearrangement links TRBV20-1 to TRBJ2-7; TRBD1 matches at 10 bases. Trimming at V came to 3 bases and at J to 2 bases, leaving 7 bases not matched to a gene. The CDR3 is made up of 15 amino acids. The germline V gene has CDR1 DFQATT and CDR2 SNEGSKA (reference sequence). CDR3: CSASPGGTGAYEQYV. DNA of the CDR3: TGCAGTGCTAGTCCCGGGGGGACAGGGGCCTACGAGCAGTACGTC.

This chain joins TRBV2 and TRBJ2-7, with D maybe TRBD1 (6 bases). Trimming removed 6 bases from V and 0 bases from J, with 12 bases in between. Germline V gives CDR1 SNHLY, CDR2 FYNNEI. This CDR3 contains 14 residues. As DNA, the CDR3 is TGTGCCAGCAGAGCAGACAGGTCCTCCTACGAGCAGTACGTC. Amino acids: CASRADRSSYEQYV.

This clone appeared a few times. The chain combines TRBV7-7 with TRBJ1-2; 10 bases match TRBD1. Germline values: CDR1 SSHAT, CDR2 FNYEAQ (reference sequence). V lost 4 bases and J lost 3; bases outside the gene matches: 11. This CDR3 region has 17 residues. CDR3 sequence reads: CASSSRDRGQVYYGYTF. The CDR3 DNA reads TGTGCCAGCAGCTCCCGGGACAGGGGTCAGGTTTACTATGGCTACACCTTC. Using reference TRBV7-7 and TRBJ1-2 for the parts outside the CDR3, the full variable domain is GAGVSQSPRYKVTKRGQDVTLRCDPISSHATLYWYQQALGQGPEFLTYFNYEAQPDKSGLPSDRFSAERPEGSISTLTIQRTEQRDSAMYRCASSSRDRGQVYYGYTFGSGTRLTVV.

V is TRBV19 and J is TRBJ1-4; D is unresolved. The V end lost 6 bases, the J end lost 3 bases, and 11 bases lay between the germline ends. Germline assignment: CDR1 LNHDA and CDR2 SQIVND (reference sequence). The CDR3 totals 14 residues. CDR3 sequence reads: CASRRRQSNEKLFF. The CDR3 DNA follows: TGTGCCAGTAGGAGACGGCAGTCTAATGAAAAACTGTTTTTT.

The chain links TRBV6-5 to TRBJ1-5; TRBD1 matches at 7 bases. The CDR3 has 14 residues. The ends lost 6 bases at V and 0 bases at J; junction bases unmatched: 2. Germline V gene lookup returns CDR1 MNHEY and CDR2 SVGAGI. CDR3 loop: CASRGQNSNQPQHF. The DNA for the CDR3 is TGTGCCAGCAGGGGACAGAATAGCAATCAGCCCCAGCATTTT.

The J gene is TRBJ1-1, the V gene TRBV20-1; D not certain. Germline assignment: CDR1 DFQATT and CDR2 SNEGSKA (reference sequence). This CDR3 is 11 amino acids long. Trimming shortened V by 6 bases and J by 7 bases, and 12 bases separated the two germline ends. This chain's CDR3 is CSARTGNEAFF. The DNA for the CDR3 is TGCAGTGCGCGGACGGGGAATGAAGCTTTCTTT.

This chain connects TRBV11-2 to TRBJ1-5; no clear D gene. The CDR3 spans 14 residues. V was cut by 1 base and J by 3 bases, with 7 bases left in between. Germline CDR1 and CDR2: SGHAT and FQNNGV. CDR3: CASSLVGYNQPQHF. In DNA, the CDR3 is TGTGCCAGCAGCTTAGTAGGTTACAATCAGCCCCAGCATTTT.

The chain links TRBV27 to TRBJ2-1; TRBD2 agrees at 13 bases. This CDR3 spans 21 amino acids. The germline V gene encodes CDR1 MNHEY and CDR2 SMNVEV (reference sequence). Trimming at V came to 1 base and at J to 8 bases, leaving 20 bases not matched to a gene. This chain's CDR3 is CASSLFRRGLAGLLFFYEQFF. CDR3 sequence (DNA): TGTGCCAGCAGTTTATTCCGTCGGGGACTAGCGGGATTGCTTTTCTTCTATGAGCAGTTCTTC.

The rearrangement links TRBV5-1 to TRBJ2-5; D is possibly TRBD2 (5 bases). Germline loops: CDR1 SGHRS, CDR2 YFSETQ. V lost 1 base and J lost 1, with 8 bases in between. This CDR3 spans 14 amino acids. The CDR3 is CASSLSAGQETQYF. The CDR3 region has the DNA TGCGCCAGCAGCTTGTCTGCGGGCCAAGAGACCCAGTACTTC.

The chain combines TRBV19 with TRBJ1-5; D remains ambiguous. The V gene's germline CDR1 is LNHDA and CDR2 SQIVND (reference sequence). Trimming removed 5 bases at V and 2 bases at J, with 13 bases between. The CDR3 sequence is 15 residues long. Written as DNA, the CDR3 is TGTGCCAGTAGTCCAAGGACGACTGGCAATCAGCCCCAGCATTTT. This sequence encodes CASSPRTTGNQPQHF.

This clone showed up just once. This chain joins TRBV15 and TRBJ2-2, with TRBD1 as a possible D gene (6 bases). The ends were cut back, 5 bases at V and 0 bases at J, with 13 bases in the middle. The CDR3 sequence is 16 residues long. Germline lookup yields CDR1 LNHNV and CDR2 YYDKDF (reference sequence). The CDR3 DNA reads TGTGCCACCAGCGAGGCCGGGACATCGAACACCGGGGAGCTGTTTTTT. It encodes CATSEAGTSNTGELFF.

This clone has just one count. CDR3 sequence: CASSQDRGQGTSPLHF. The CDR3 region has the DNA TGTGCCAGCAGCCAAGATAGGGGACAGGGGACATCACCCCTCCACTTT. V gene TRBV3-1 (or the pseudogene TRBV3-2) combines with J gene TRBJ1-6, with TRBD1 matching over 10 bases. V dropped 0 bases and J dropped 10; count of bases not matched to a gene: 6. The CDR3 totals 16 residues. Germline V gene data show CDR1 as LGHDT and CDR2 as YNNKEL (reference sequence).

CDR3 in amino acids: CASSSRVGGTGAEAFF. The DNA for the CDR3 is TGTGCCAGTAGTTCTAGGGTGGGAGGGACTGGCGCTGAAGCTTTCTTT. The rearrangement links TRBV19 to TRBJ1-1; the D gene is possibly TRBD1 (5 bases). Trimming took off 5 bases at V and 6 bases at J, with 22 bases between the two ends. The CDR3 is 16 residues long. The germline V gene encodes CDR1 LNHDA and CDR2 SQIVND (reference sequence). Supplemented by reference TRBV19 and TRBJ1-1, the full variable domain reads DGGITQSPKYLFRKEGQNVTLSCEQNLNHDAMYWYRQDPGQGLRLIYYSQIVNDFQKGDIAEGYSVSREKKESFPLTVTSAQKNPTAFYLCASSSRVGGTGAEAFFGQGTRLTVV.

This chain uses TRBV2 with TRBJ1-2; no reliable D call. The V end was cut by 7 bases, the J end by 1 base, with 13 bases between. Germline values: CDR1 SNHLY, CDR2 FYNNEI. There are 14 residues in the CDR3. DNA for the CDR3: TGTGCCAGCATCCTTAACAAGGTTAACTATGGCTACACCTTC. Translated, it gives CASILNKVNYGYTF.

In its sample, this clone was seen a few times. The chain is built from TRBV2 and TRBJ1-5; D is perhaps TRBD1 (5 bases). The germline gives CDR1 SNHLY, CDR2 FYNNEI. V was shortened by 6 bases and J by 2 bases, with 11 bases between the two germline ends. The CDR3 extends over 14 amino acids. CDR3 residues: CASRIQGGNQPQHF. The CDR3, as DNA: TGTGCCAGCAGGATCCAAGGGGGCAATCAGCCCCAGCATTTT.

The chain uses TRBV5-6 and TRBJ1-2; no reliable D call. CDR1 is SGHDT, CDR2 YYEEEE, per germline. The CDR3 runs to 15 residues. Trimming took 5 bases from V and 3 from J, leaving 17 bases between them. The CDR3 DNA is TGTGCCAGCAGTTCGGACGGCCTTCATTACTATGGCTACACCTTC. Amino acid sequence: CASSSDGLHYYGYTF.

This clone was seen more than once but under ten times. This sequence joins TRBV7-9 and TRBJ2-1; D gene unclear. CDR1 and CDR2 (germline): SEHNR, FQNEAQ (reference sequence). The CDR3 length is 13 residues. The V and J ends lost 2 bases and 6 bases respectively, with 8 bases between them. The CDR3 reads CASSLRALNEQFF. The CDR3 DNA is TGTGCCAGCAGCTTAAGGGCTCTCAATGAGCAGTTCTTC.

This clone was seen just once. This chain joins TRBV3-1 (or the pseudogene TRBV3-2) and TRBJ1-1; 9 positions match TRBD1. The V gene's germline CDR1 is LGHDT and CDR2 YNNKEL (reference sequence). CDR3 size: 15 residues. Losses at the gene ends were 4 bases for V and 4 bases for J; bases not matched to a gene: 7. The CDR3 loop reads CASSRPGQGFTEAFF. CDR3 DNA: TGTGCCAGCAGCCGACCGGGACAGGGTTTCACTGAAGCTTTCTTT.

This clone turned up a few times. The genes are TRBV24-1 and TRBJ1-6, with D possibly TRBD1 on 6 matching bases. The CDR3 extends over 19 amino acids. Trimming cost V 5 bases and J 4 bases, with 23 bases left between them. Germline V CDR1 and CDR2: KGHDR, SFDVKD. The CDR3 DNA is TGTGCCACCAGTGCCCTGGGACACCCGACGGGGCAGTATAATTCACCCCTCCACTTT. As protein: CATSALGHPTGQYNSPLHF.